This T cell receptor (beta chain) was sequenced during a study of cytomegalovirus exposure and HLA in healthy donors. Study-wide results and limits: In an earlier analysis, in around 590 donors, most V segments appeared productive either ~90% or ~30% of the time.

CDR1 and CDR2 from the germline V gene are KGHSH and LQKENI. The CDR3 runs to 16 residues. V lost 0 bases and J 2 bases, leaving 13 bases between the germline ends. The primer mix had 60 Vbeta and 13 Jbeta primers. Sequencing was performed with immunoSEQ multiplex PCR; in TCRdb, only in-frame clones are kept and a portion is missing. The table has about 120,000 clones, about 80% seen once; the top ten hold over 25%. For this clone: The antigen remains undetermined.

The genes are TRBV18 and TRBJ2-5; D possibly corresponds to TRBD2 (6 bases). Sequencing input: PBMCs. This receptor was taken from a man aged 60 to 69 in good health and CMV-seropositive. For the CDR3, the DNA is TGTGCCAGCTCACCACCGAGATTTGCGGGGCAAGAGACCCAGTACTTC. Its translation is CASSPPRFAGQETQYF.